This T cell receptor beta chain was identified in a study of immune characterization of retroperitoneal liposarcoma (dated by TCRdb to about 2019). Receptors were amplified or captured by PCR. Instrument used: NextSeq 500. Through fastp at Q25 and MiXCR, TCRdb rebuilt clones from the public reads, retaining in-frame beta chains. Every CDR3 protein is listed once, alongside the most common genes and DNA of its rows. In this sample the table shows about 10,000 distinct CDR3 sequences, approximately 35% of which occur a single time. The top ten clonotypes cover 10% of the sample. This clonotype was seen only a few times. The antigen it binds to is not known. One base away there is no much larger clone; base qualities are not given. According to the germline V gene (reference sequence), CDR1 reads SGHAT and CDR2 reads FQDESV. The CDR3 spans 12 residues, from the cysteine through the phenylalanine. The sequence is cut down to CDR3 DNA, 36 bases in frame from base 1.

Sequenced input: tumor tissue. This TCR was recovered from a female donor with retroperitoneal liposarcoma. Rearrangement joined TRBV11-1 to TRBJ2-1; a tentative D call is TRBD1 (6 bases match). The CDR3 sequence is CATGISYNEQFF. The nucleotide sequence is given as TGTGCAACAGGGATCTCCTACAATGAGCAGTTCTTC. With the rest looked up from the reference TRBV11-1 and TRBJ2-1 genes rather than sequenced, the full variable domain is EAEVAQSPRYKITEKSQAVAFWCDPISGHATLYWYRQILGQGPELLVQFQDESVVDDSQLPKDRFSAERLKGVDSTLKIQPAELGDSAMYLCATGISYNEQFFGPGTRLTVL.